The 25 T cell receptor beta chains given below trace back to one sample, sequenced in a study of beta chain features in type 1 diabetes. Every isolated RNA sample was fully reverse transcribed, so sequencing captured expressed TCRB transcripts. The protocol was immunoSEQ multiplex PCR, while the TCRdb copy is restricted to in-frame clones and leaves out a portion. The table lists roughly 370,000 clones, more than 11% of them singletons, with roughly 0.04% in the top ten. Sequencing used naive CD4+ T cells from blood. The receptors stem from a man aged 25-45 years in good health.

In this sample, this clone turned up a few times. The chain uses TRBV7-2 and TRBJ2-3; no firm D call. CDR3 length: 15 residues. Trimming stripped 1 base from V and 0 bases from J, with 8 bases between. CDR1 and CDR2 from the germline V gene are SGHTA and FQGNSA. The CDR3 nucleotides are TGTGCCAGCAGCTTAGTCGGGCTGAGCACAGATACGCAGTATTTT. Amino acid sequence: CASSLVGLSTDTQYF.

The V and J genes are TRBV7-6 and TRBJ1-2; D not resolved. The CDR3 is made up of 12 amino acids. Trimming stripped 6 bases from V and 11 bases from J, with 16 bases between. The germline V gene encodes CDR1 SGHVS and CDR2 FNYEAQ. The CDR3 nucleotides read TGTGCCAGCAGTTCCGGACGCGAAATGTACACCTTC. Translating it yields CASSSGREMYTF.

This chain joins TRBV9 and TRBJ1-2, with D possibly TRBD1 on 6 matching bases. The CDR3 has 15 residues. V gave up 0 bases and J gave up 5 bases, with 14 bases separating them. Germline CDR1 SGDLS, CDR2 YYNGEE. The CDR3 loop is CASSVATGKGYGYTF. As DNA, the CDR3 is TGTGCCAGCAGCGTAGCTACAGGGAAGGGATATGGCTACACCTTC.

This chain joins TRBV14 and TRBJ1-1; D is uncertain. Germline values: CDR1 SGHDN, CDR2 FVKESK. The CDR3 length is 12 residues. The germline V and J ends were trimmed by 4 bases and 4 bases, with 7 bases remaining between them. The CDR3 sequence: CASSRWGTEAFF. CDR3 coding DNA: TGTGCCAGCAGCCGCTGGGGCACTGAAGCTTTCTTT. The whole variable domain, filled in from reference TRBV14 and TRBJ1-1, reads EAGVTQFPSHSVIEKGQTVTLRCDPISGHDNLYWYRRVMGKEIKFLLHFVKESKQDESGMPNNRFLAERTGGTYSTLKVQPAELEDSGVYFCASSRWGTEAFFGQGTRLTVV.

This clone came up a few times. V and J are TRBV4-3 and TRBJ2-2; perhaps TRBD2 as D (5 bases). From germline, CDR1 is LGHNA and CDR2 YSLEER. V dropped 0 bases and J dropped 9 bases, with 20 bases sitting between them. CDR3 size: 17 residues. The chain's CDR3 is CASSQERLRSGSRELFF. CDR3 coding DNA: TGCGCCAGCAGCCAAGAAAGACTCCGAAGCGGATCTAGGGAGCTGTTTTTT.

Ten or more counts support this clone. J is TRBJ2-1 and V is TRBV10-3; 7 bases fit TRBD2. Per the germline V gene, CDR1 is ENHRY and CDR2 is SYGVKD. CDR3 length: 15 residues. V dropped 8 bases and J dropped 5; count of bases not matched to a gene: 12. The CDR3 DNA follows: TGTGCCATCCGTGTCCGAGCGGGACTTGACAATGAGCAGTTCTTC. It translates to CAIRVRAGLDNEQFF.

This clone was observed a few times. CDR3 amino acids: CASSGGLYNEQFF. The DNA for the CDR3 is TGTGCCAGCAGCGGGGGCCTTTACAATGAGCAGTTCTTC. The chain is built from TRBV5-4 and TRBJ2-1; possible D gene TRBD1, 6 bases. Germline values: CDR1 SGHNT, CDR2 YYREEE (reference sequence). V gave up 4 bases and J gave up 4 bases, with 9 bases separating them. The CDR3 is 13 amino acids.

This rearrangement joins TRBV7-8 to TRBJ2-7; 11 bases match TRBD2. Germline CDR1 SGHVS, CDR2 FQNEAQ. This CDR3 has 16 residues. V was pared by 3 bases and J by 2 bases, with 6 bases of the junction left unmatched. The CDR3 spells CASSLTGTSGTYEQYV. The DNA for the CDR3 is TGTGCCAGCAGCTTGACAGGGACTAGCGGAACCTACGAGCAGTACGTC.

The chain has TRBV7-9 and TRBJ2-7; D not resolved. V lost 1 base to trimming and J lost 1 base, with 5 bases between them. From germline, CDR1 is SEHNR and CDR2 FQNEAQ (reference sequence). The CDR3 consists of 13 residues. The CDR3 loop is CASSLDRSYEQYF. The CDR3 nucleotides are TGTGCCAGCAGCTTAGATAGGTCCTACGAGCAGTACTTC.

V is TRBV7-2 and J is TRBJ2-5; D is ambiguous. Germline CDR1 is SGHTA and CDR2 is FQGNSA. Trimming took 3 bases from V and 7 from J, leaving 6 bases between them. The length of the CDR3 is 11 residues. CDR3 region: CASSFLGTQYF. The CDR3 DNA reads TGTGCCAGCAGCTTCTTGGGGACCCAGTACTTC.

This rearrangement joins TRBV4-3 to TRBJ2-3; D might be TRBD2 (6 bases). Germline CDR1 reads LGHNA; CDR2 reads YSLEER. This CDR3 is 15 amino acids long. V lost 0 bases and J lost 4, with 11 bases in between. CDR3 amino acids: CASSQENGGPDTQYF. CDR3 DNA: TGCGCCAGCAGCCAAGAGAACGGGGGTCCAGATACGCAGTATTTT.

This sequence joins TRBV19 and TRBJ2-5; D remains unclear. Trimming left V 5 bases short and J 4 bases short, with 23 bases between. This CDR3 contains 17 residues. Per the germline V gene, CDR1 is LNHDA and CDR2 is SQIVND (reference sequence). CDR3 loop: CASSLHTSAPLRETQYF. CDR3 bases: TGTGCCAGTAGTCTTCATACGAGTGCGCCACTCAGAGAGACCCAGTACTTC. The whole variable domain, remainder taken from reference TRBV19 and TRBJ2-5, is DGGITQSPKYLFRKEGQNVTLSCEQNLNHDAMYWYRQDPGQGLRLIYYSQIVNDFQKGDIAEGYSVSREKKESFPLTVTSAQKNPTAFYLCASSLHTSAPLRETQYFGPGTRLLVL.

The chain links TRBV10-1 to TRBJ2-5; TRBD1 or TRBD2 may be the D gene (5 bases each). In germline, CDR1 is WNHNN, CDR2 SYGVQD (reference sequence). The CDR3 sequence is 16 residues long. The V and J ends lost 5 bases and 2 bases respectively, with 18 bases between them. CDR3 bases: TGCGCCAGCAGTTATGGGACCGGCGTAGGACAAGAGACCCAGTACTTC. This gives the protein CASSYGTGVGQETQYF.

This chain uses TRBV6-5 with TRBJ1-1; weak D call: TRBD1 (6 bases). The CDR3 consists of 13 residues. Germline CDR1 and CDR2: MNHEY and SVGAGI. Trimming stripped 6 bases from V and 7 bases from J, with 15 bases between. In DNA form, the CDR3 reads TGTGCCAGCAGCTCACCCGGGACACTTGAAGCTTTCTTT. Its translation is CASSSPGTLEAFF.

This sequence joins TRBV29-1 and TRBJ2-7; D tentatively reads TRBD1 or TRBD2 (5 bases each). Germline-derived CDR1 and CDR2 are SQVTM and ANQGSEA. The V gene lost 6 bases and the J gene lost 2 bases, with 11 bases spanning the gap. This CDR3 region has 12 residues. The CDR3 DNA sequence: TGCAGCGTGGGCGTGGGGGCCTACGAGCAGTACGTC. Residues: CSVGVGAYEQYV.

A few counts support this clone. The chain is built from TRBV7-9 and TRBJ2-3, with 8 nucleotides matching TRBD2. The germline V gene encodes CDR1 SEHNR and CDR2 FQNEAQ (reference sequence). The V segment lost 2 bases and the J segment 4 bases; nucleotides outside the gene matches: 5. The CDR3 consists of 15 residues. CDR3 nucleotide sequence: TGTGCCAGCAGCTTACACCAGCGGGGGTCAGATACGCAGTATTTT. Translation gives CASSLHQRGSDTQYF.

This clone was observed at least ten times. This chain links TRBV11-2 with TRBJ2-3; D unclear. The ends were cut back, 5 bases at V and 9 bases at J, with 6 bases in the middle. Germline values: CDR1 SGHAT, CDR2 FQNNGV. This CDR3 spans 10 amino acids. The CDR3 DNA sequence: TGTGCCAGCAGCACGAAGACGCAGTATTTT. Residues: CASSTKTQYF.

This clone was counted a few times. The chain uses TRBV28 and TRBJ2-7, with D perhaps TRBD1 (6 bases). Germline CDR1 MDHEN, CDR2 SYDVKM. This CDR3 is 14 amino acids long. The V gene lost 5 bases and the J gene lost 0 bases, with 11 bases spanning the gap. Here the CDR3 reads CASSPPTGSYEQYF. CDR3 nucleotide sequence: TGTGCCAGCAGTCCCCCGACAGGCTCCTACGAGCAGTACTTC.

The chain uses TRBV4-3 and TRBJ1-1, with TRBD1 matching over 8 bases. The V segment lost 5 bases and the J segment 3 bases; nucleotides outside the gene matches: 2. The length of the CDR3 is 13 residues. CDR1 is LGHNA, CDR2 YSLEER, per germline. This chain's CDR3 is CASSTQGDTEAFF. CDR3 bases: TGCGCCAGCAGCACACAGGGGGACACTGAAGCTTTCTTT.

Many counts were recorded for this clone. The rearrangement joins TRBV30 to TRBJ2-2; D not certain. The CDR3 is 11 residues long. V gave up 7 bases and J gave up 6 bases, with 9 bases separating them. Germline V CDR1 and CDR2: GTSNPN, SVGIG (reference sequence). DNA for the CDR3: TGTGCCTTGGACGGGCCCGGGGAGCTGTTTTTT. Translated, it gives CALDGPGELFF.

This clone was seen at least ten times. The chain employs TRBV14 and TRBJ2-3; D is unclear. Germline V CDR1 and CDR2: SGHDN, FVKESK. This CDR3 has 12 amino acids. Between the trimmed V and J ends, which lost 8 bases and 6 bases, there was a span of 12 bases. For the CDR3, the DNA is TGTGCCAGCGGCAGTTTCGTGGATACGCAGTATTTT. Translating it yields CASGSFVDTQYF.

The table lists this clone with a few counts. The chain has TRBV5-1 and TRBJ2-1; 8 nucleotides line up with TRBD1. The V gene's germline CDR1 is SGHRS and CDR2 YFSETQ. CDR3 length: 15 amino acids. The V and J ends lost 4 bases and 5 bases, in that order; junction bases with no gene match: 8. The CDR3 protein is CASSPQGAQDNEQFF. The CDR3 DNA is TGCGCCAGCAGCCCTCAGGGGGCGCAAGACAATGAGCAGTTCTTC.

This clone was counted between two and nine times. The chain links TRBV5-1 to TRBJ2-3; 10 positions agree with TRBD2. The CDR3 covers 15 residues. The V gene end was trimmed by 0 bases and the J gene end by 5 bases; junction bases not matched to a gene: 3. Germline values: CDR1 SGHRS, CDR2 YFSETQ. The CDR3 bases are TGCGCCAGCAGCTTGGAACTAGCGGGGAGAGATACGCAGTATTTT. It specifies CASSLELAGRDTQYF.

A few counts support this clone. This rearrangement joins TRBV5-6 to TRBJ1-2; TRBD1 aligns across 8 bases. CDR1 SGHDT and CDR2 YYEEEE come from the germline V gene. The CDR3 length is 14 residues. V shed 0 bases and J 8 bases; nucleotides not matched to a gene: 6. DNA for the CDR3: TGTGCCAGCAGCTTGGCTCGGGACAGGCGCGGCTACACCTTC. As protein: CASSLARDRRGYTF.

Only a few counts were recorded for this clone. The V call is TRBV15, the J call TRBJ2-5; D might be TRBD1 (6 bases). The CDR3 has 13 amino acids. CDR1 is LNHNV and CDR2 is YYDKDF in the germline V gene (reference sequence). V was cut by 9 bases and J by 2 bases, with 13 bases left in between. For the CDR3, the DNA is TGTGCCACGGGGGCGAGAAGGCAAGAGACCCAGTACTTC. Protein sequence: CATGARRQETQYF.